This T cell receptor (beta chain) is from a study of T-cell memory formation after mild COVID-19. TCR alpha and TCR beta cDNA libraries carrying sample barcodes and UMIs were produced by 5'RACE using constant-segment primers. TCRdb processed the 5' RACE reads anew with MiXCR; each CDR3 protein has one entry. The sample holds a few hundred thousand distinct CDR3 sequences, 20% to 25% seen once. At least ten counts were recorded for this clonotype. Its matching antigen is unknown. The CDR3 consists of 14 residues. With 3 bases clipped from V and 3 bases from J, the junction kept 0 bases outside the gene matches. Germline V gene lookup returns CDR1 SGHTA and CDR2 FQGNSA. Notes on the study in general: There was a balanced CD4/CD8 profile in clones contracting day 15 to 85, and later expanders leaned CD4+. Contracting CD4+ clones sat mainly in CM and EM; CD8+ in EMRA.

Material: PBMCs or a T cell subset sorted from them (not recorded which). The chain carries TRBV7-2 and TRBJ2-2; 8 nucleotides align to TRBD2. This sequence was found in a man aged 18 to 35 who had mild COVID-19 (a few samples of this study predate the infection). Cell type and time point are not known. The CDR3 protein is CASSFSGDTGELFF. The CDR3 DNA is TGTGCCAGCAGCTTTAGCGGGGACACCGGGGAGCTGTTTTTT.